The clone carrying this TCR beta chain appeared a few times. Its cognate antigen is unknown. Germline CDR1 is SGHNT and CDR2 is YYREEE (reference sequence). The junction had 13 bases not matched to a gene; V was cut back by 5 bases and J by 5 bases. The CDR3 consists of 15 residues. The entry originates in a study of cytomegalovirus exposure and HLA in healthy donors. Study background: Of approximately 400 genotyped donors, about 81% clustered with self-reported Caucasian donors.

Study observations and caveats: A later analysis showed that HLA-associated TCR beta chains had undergone more clonal expansion than equally common others. It was reported in a later analysis that an Asian-associated ancestry cluster showed fewer N-insertions than the roughly 670-donor mean. Trimming of TCR beta V- and J-genes showed a link, identified in a later analysis, to a missense DCLRE1C variant.

PCR used 60 Vbeta primers and 13 Jbeta primers. Measured with immunoSEQ multiplex PCR; TCRdb has only the in-frame clones, and not every one. In the table there are some 190,000 clones, roughly 8.7% of which are singletons. Sequences were obtained from PBMCs. This TCR derives from a woman aged 25 to 39 in good health and CMV-seropositive. The rearrangement joins TRBV5-4 to TRBJ2-7, with TRBD2 matching over 7 bases. CDR3 protein: CASSLGAGDVDEQYF. CDR3 bases: TGTGCCAGCAGTCTCGGGGCGGGAGACGTGGACGAGCAGTACTTC.